The 23 T cell receptor beta chains listed next were all sequenced from one sample in a study of blood T cell repertoires in COVID-19. TCRdb keeps only in-frame clones here, not all; method: immunoSEQ multiplex PCR. The sample includes 100,000 to 150,000 clones, around 89% of them seen just once. The sequencing sample was made of peripheral blood. The receptors were gathered from a man aged 60 to 69 with COVID-19, enrolled during active disease.

This sequence joins TRBV20-1 and TRBJ2-2, with 9 nucleotides matching TRBD1. Per the germline V gene, CDR1 is DFQATT and CDR2 is SNEGSKA (reference sequence). This CDR3 is 15 amino acids long. With 3 bases clipped from V and 4 bases from J, the junction kept 6 bases outside the gene matches. The CDR3 DNA sequence: TGCAGTGCTAGTTCGGGGACAGGGTTCACCGGGGAGCTGTTTTTT. This codes for CSASSGTGFTGELFF.

The chain carries TRBV15 and TRBJ2-2, with a weak D call TRBD1 (6 bases). The V and J ends lost 0 bases and 5 bases respectively, with 13 bases between them. Germline V lookup: CDR1 LNHNV, CDR2 YYDKDF (reference sequence). The CDR3 length is 16 residues. CDR3 sequence reads: CATSRDLGRGTGELFF. For the CDR3, the DNA is TGTGCCACCAGCAGAGATCTGGGTAGGGGGACCGGGGAGCTGTTTTTT.

This clone came up a few times. The chain joins TRBV30 to TRBJ1-4, with 9 nucleotides matching TRBD1. Germline V gives CDR1 GTSNPN, CDR2 SVGIG (reference sequence). V was pared by 2 bases and J by 8 bases, with 6 bases of the junction left unmatched. This CDR3 has 14 amino acids. CDR3 DNA: TGTGCCTGGAGTACAGGGGGCTCAGGGGAAAAACTGTTTTTT. Its translation: CAWSTGGSGEKLFF.

The chain couples TRBV18 to TRBJ2-7, with D possibly being TRBD1 (6 bases). The V gene lost 4 bases and the J gene lost 11 bases, with 15 bases spanning the gap. Germline V gene data show CDR1 as KGHSH and CDR2 as LQKENI. The CDR3 runs 12 residues. Here the CDR3 reads CASSLRTAPEYF. The CDR3 bases are TGTGCCAGCTCACTCCGGACAGCGCCGGAGTACTTC.

The chain employs TRBV11-2 and TRBJ2-7; D may be TRBD2 (5 bases). Between the trimmed V and J ends, which lost 5 bases and 2 bases, there was a span of 13 bases. Germline V gene lookup returns CDR1 SGHAT and CDR2 FQNNGV. The CDR3 is 14 amino acids. The CDR3 spells CASSPNTSPYEQYF. Here the CDR3 DNA reads TGTGCCAGCAGCCCTAACACTAGTCCCTACGAGCAGTACTTC.

The chain combines TRBV4-1 with TRBJ2-5; 13 bases match TRBD2. The CDR3 totals 17 residues. In germline, CDR1 is MGHRA, CDR2 YSYEKL. Unmatched junction bases numbered 7, after V lost 2 bases and J lost 4 bases. The CDR3 sequence is CASSQPGTSGAAETQYF. As DNA, the CDR3 is TGCGCCAGCAGCCAACCCGGGACTAGCGGGGCGGCAGAGACCCAGTACTTC.

The rearrangement links TRBV2 to TRBJ1-1; 7 nucleotides align to TRBD1. Germline V gene data show CDR1 as SNHLY and CDR2 as FYNNEI. The CDR3 is 14 residues long. Trimming took 9 bases from V and 7 from J; bases not matched to a gene: 14. The CDR3 is CASIYGTVEFEAFF. The CDR3 DNA is TGTGCCAGTATTTATGGGACAGTGGAGTTTGAAGCTTTCTTT. Full variable domain (remainder filled in from reference TRBV2 and TRBJ1-1): EPEVTQTPSHQVTQMGQEVILRCVPISNHLYFYWYRQILGQKVEFLVSFYNNEISEKSEIFDDQFSVERPDGSNFTLKIRSTKLEDSAMYFCASIYGTVEFEAFFGQGTRLTVV.

This clone showed up just once. The V and J genes are TRBV28 and TRBJ1-5; D gene ambiguous. CDR3 length: 12 residues. V shed 5 bases and J shed 4 bases, with 6 bases lying between them. CDR1 and CDR2 from the germline V gene are MDHEN and SYDVKM. CDR3 DNA sequence: TGTGCCAGCAGTGTTAGAAATCAGCCCCAGCATTTT. Translation gives CASSVRNQPQHF.

This rearrangement joins TRBV19 to TRBJ2-5, with 8 bases lining up with TRBD1. This CDR3 is built from 13 residues. V lost 3 bases and J lost 7; bases outside the gene matches: 4. Germline CDR1 and CDR2: LNHDA and SQIVND (reference sequence). CDR3: CASSIGQGGTQYF. CDR3 nucleotide sequence: TGTGCCAGTAGTATCGGACAGGGAGGGACCCAGTACTTC.

V is TRBV4-3 and J is TRBJ1-3; tentative D call: TRBD1 (6 bases). Trimming shortened V by 5 bases and J by 0 bases, and 20 bases separated the two germline ends. The CDR3 covers 18 residues. Looked up from germline, CDR1 is LGHNA and CDR2 is YSLEER. CDR3 loop: CASSAARIAGASGNTIYF. CDR3 in DNA: TGCGCCAGCAGCGCGGCCCGAATTGCGGGGGCCTCTGGAAACACCATATATTTT.

This chain links TRBV2 with TRBJ1-2; D not certain. Deletions cut 6 bases from V and 1 base from J, with 6 bases between. Germline V gives CDR1 SNHLY, CDR2 FYNNEI. The length of the CDR3 is 12 residues. In DNA, the CDR3 is TGTGCCAGCAGGACTAGTAACTATGGCTACACCTTC. It specifies CASRTSNYGYTF. Variable domain in full (rest from reference TRBV2 and TRBJ1-2): EPEVTQTPSHQVTQMGQEVILRCVPISNHLYFYWYRQILGQKVEFLVSFYNNEISEKSEIFDDQFSVERPDGSNFTLKIRSTKLEDSAMYFCASRTSNYGYTFGSGTRLTVV.

The J gene is TRBJ1-2, the V gene TRBV30, with D uncertain. The length of the CDR3 is 10 residues. The germline CDR1 and CDR2 sequences are GTSNPN and SVGIG (reference sequence). The germline V and J ends were trimmed by 2 bases and 13 bases, with 11 bases remaining between them. CDR3 in amino acids: CAWSKGIATF. In DNA, the CDR3 is TGTGCCTGGAGTAAAGGAATAGCCACCTTC.

This clone was seen a few times. The chain carries TRBV7-8 and TRBJ1-2; unclear D gene. The CDR3 spans 15 residues. Per germline, CDR1 SGHVS and CDR2 FQNEAQ. V lost 2 bases and J lost 5, with 15 bases in between. CDR3 DNA sequence: TGTGCCAGCAGCTTACAGGCCACAGTACCTTATGGCTACACCTTC. It specifies CASSLQATVPYGYTF.

The V call is TRBV10-2, the J call TRBJ2-7; 12 bases match TRBD2. The CDR3 extends over 18 amino acids. CDR1 and CDR2 (germline): WSHSY, SAAADI. V gave up 6 bases and J gave up 0 bases; unmatched junction bases: 12. This chain's CDR3 is CASSLLAGGTLSSYEQYF. As DNA, the CDR3 is TGCGCCAGCAGCTTACTAGCGGGGGGAACCTTGAGCTCCTACGAGCAGTACTTC.

This clone was detected only a few times. The chain uses TRBV3-1 (or the pseudogene TRBV3-2) and TRBJ1-2; the D gene is possibly TRBD1 (5 bases). This CDR3 has 14 amino acids. Per germline, CDR1 LGHDT and CDR2 YNNKEL (reference sequence). V shed 4 bases and J shed 3 bases, with 12 bases lying between them. CDR3 nucleotide sequence: TGTGCCAGCAGCCCCATGGGGGGAGACTATGGCTACACCTTC. Protein sequence: CASSPMGGDYGYTF.

This clone was counted between two and nine times. This sequence joins TRBV19 and TRBJ1-2; no clear D gene. Germline V lookup: CDR1 LNHDA, CDR2 SQIVND (reference sequence). This CDR3 region has 13 residues. Trimming shortened V by 5 bases and J by 4 bases, and 11 bases separated the two germline ends. For the CDR3, the DNA is TGTGCCAGTAGTCCGACTGATTCCTATGGCTACACCTTC. Protein sequence: CASSPTDSYGYTF. Looking up the rest from reference TRBV19 and TRBJ1-2 gives the full variable domain: DGGITQSPKYLFRKEGQNVTLSCEQNLNHDAMYWYRQDPGQGLRLIYYSQIVNDFQKGDIAEGYSVSREKKESFPLTVTSAQKNPTAFYLCASSPTDSYGYTFGSGTRLTVV.

This chain connects TRBV18 to TRBJ1-6; D is unclear. Germline CDR1 reads KGHSH; CDR2 reads LQKENI. The V end was cut by 3 bases, the J end by 3 bases, with 9 bases between. The CDR3 is 15 amino acids. For the CDR3, the DNA is TGTGCCAGCTCACCGAGCGGGGTCTATAATTCACCCCTCCACTTT. Its protein product is CASSPSGVYNSPLHF.

The chain has TRBV4-3 and TRBJ2-3; 8 nucleotides match TRBD2. J gave up 1 base and V 0 bases, and 3 bases lay outside the gene matches. The CDR3 runs 16 residues. Germline-derived CDR1 and CDR2 are LGHNA and YSLEER. The CDR3 loop is CASSQDWRGGTDTQYF. The CDR3 DNA reads as TGCGCCAGCAGCCAAGATTGGCGGGGGGGCACAGATACGCAGTATTTT.

The sample holds one count of this clone. The J gene is TRBJ1-1, the V gene TRBV5-1; 9 bases map to TRBD1. The trim removed 4 bases at V and 0 bases at J, leaving 7 bases unmatched. This CDR3 comprises 16 residues. Germline V lookup: CDR1 SGHRS, CDR2 YFSETQ. CDR3 nucleotide sequence: TGCGCCAGCAGCAAAGGACAGGGGCTGATGAACACTGAAGCTTTCTTT. It translates to CASSKGQGLMNTEAFF. The whole variable domain, filled in from reference TRBV5-1 and TRBJ1-1, reads KAGVTQTPRYLIKTRGQQVTLSCSPISGHRSVSWYQQTPGQGLQFLFEYFSETQRNKGNFPGRFSGRQFSNSRSEMNVSTLELGDSALYLCASSKGQGLMNTEAFFGQGTRLTVV.

V gene TRBV6-5 combines with J gene TRBJ1-5, with TRBD1 matching over 9 bases. Trimming removed 2 bases from V and 4 bases from J; junction bases left unmatched: 0. There are 14 residues in the CDR3. Germline CDR1 and CDR2: MNHEY and SVGAGI. CDR3 amino acids: CASSYGTGNQPQHF. DNA for the CDR3: TGTGCCAGCAGTTACGGGACAGGGAATCAGCCCCAGCATTTT.

The chain has TRBV9 and TRBJ2-5; D unresolved. Per germline, CDR1 SGDLS and CDR2 YYNGEE. V lost 0 bases and J 5 bases, leaving 11 bases between the germline ends. The CDR3 spans 14 residues. The CDR3 sequence: CASSVGMVEETQYF. The CDR3 bases are TGTGCCAGCAGCGTAGGGATGGTGGAGGAGACCCAGTACTTC.

The J gene is TRBJ2-3, the V gene TRBV18; 8 nucleotides align to TRBD2. Looked up from germline, CDR1 is KGHSH and CDR2 is LQKENI. Trimming removed 4 bases from V and 3 bases from J; junction bases left unmatched: 12. The length of the CDR3 is 17 residues. CDR3 sequence: CASSLRLVAGSTDTQYF. The DNA for the CDR3 is TGTGCCAGCTCACTACGCTTAGTAGCGGGGTCTACAGATACGCAGTATTTT.

This chain links TRBV25-1 with TRBJ1-5, with a weak D call TRBD1 (6 bases). V lost 6 bases and J lost 0, with 12 bases in between. Germline V gene sequence: CDR1 MGHDK, CDR2 SYGVNS. CDR3 length: 15 residues. CDR3 coding DNA: TGTGCCAGCAGCCTCGGACAGTATAGCAATCAGCCCCAGCATTTT. Its protein is CASSLGQYSNQPQHF.